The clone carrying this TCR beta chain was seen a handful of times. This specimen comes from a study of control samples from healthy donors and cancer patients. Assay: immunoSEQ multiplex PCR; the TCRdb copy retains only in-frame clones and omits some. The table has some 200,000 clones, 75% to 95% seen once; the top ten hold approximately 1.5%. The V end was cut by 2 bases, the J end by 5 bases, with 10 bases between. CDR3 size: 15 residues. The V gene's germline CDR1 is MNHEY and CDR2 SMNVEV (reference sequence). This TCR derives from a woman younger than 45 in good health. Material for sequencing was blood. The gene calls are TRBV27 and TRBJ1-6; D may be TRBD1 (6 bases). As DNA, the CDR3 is TGTGCCAGCAGTTTAGCAGGGGACCATAATTCACCCCTCCACTTT. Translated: CASSLAGDHNSPLHF.